The 24 T cell receptor beta chains below all came from one sample that was sequenced in a study of a mutant IDH1 vaccine in newly diagnosed glioma. Profiled with immunoSEQ multiplex PCR; TCRdb holds only in-frame clones, not every one. The table has tens of thousands of clones, about four fifths seen once. These receptors' targets are unknown. Time point in this sample: week 35, safety follow-up. In every dose of vaccine, 300 ug of mutant IDH1 20-mer peptide was given alongside topical imiquimod. Material: PBMCs, obtained from a glioma patient whose treatment included an IDH1 peptide vaccine. The receptors were gathered from a man aged 40-55 years with glioma.

This chain uses TRBV19 with TRBJ2-3; D is undetermined. V lost 3 bases and J 0 bases, leaving 7 bases between the germline ends. Germline loops: CDR1 LNHDA, CDR2 SQIVND (reference sequence). This CDR3 contains 14 residues. This chain's CDR3 is CASSISLSTDTQYF. As DNA, the CDR3 is TGTGCCAGTAGTATTTCACTAAGCACAGATACGCAGTATTTT.

The V call is TRBV28, the J call TRBJ2-1; D uncertain. CDR3 length: 12 amino acids. The V gene's germline CDR1 is MDHEN and CDR2 SYDVKM. Between the trimmed V and J ends, which lost 4 bases and 6 bases, there was a span of 7 bases. In nucleotides, the CDR3 is TGTGCCAGCAGTTCGTTCGTCAATGAGCAGTTCTTC. As protein: CASSSFVNEQFF.

The rearrangement joins TRBV13 to TRBJ2-7; tentative D call: TRBD1 (6 bases). Germline values: CDR1 PRHDT, CDR2 FYEKMQ (reference sequence). V was cut by 4 bases and J by 5 bases, with 12 bases left in between. This CDR3 comprises 13 residues. The CDR3 here is CASSSGDQNEQYF. Written as DNA, the CDR3 is TGTGCCAGCAGCTCAGGGGATCAGAACGAGCAGTACTTC.

V usage is TRBV5-1 and J usage is TRBJ2-2, with 7 positions matching TRBD1. V shed 7 bases, J shed 2 bases, and the junction held 5 bases outside the gene matches. This CDR3 comprises 14 residues. The germline gives CDR1 SGHRS, CDR2 YFSETQ. As DNA, the CDR3 is TGCGCCAGCCAGGGGGACAGAAACACCGGGGAGCTGTTTTTT. Residues: CASQGDRNTGELFF.

The chain is built from TRBV19 and TRBJ1-1; D uncertain. From germline, CDR1 is LNHDA and CDR2 SQIVND (reference sequence). The CDR3 length is 13 residues. The V end was cut by 3 bases, the J end by 0 bases, with 5 bases between. The DNA for the CDR3 is TGTGCCAGTAGTATGTACATGAACACTGAAGCTTTCTTT. It yields the protein CASSMYMNTEAFF. The complete variable domain, with remaining parts taken from reference TRBV19 and TRBJ1-1, reads DGGITQSPKYLFRKEGQNVTLSCEQNLNHDAMYWYRQDPGQGLRLIYYSQIVNDFQKGDIAEGYSVSREKKESFPLTVTSAQKNPTAFYLCASSMYMNTEAFFGQGTRLTVV.

The genes are TRBV6-1 and TRBJ2-4; 7 bases line up with TRBD2. CDR1 is MNHNS, CDR2 SASEGT, per germline. The CDR3 is 12 amino acids. The ends lost 6 bases at V and 8 bases at J; junction bases unmatched: 4. The CDR3 DNA sequence: TGTGCCAGCAGCTCCCGGGGGGACATTCAGTACTTC. Its protein product is CASSSRGDIQYF.

CDR3 coding DNA: TGTGCCAGCAGCGTCGGGACCTATGGCTACACCTTC. Amino acids: CASSVGTYGYTF. This chain joins TRBV9 and TRBJ1-2; tentatively, D is TRBD1 (5 bases). Germline assignment: CDR1 SGDLS and CDR2 YYNGEE. The V end lost 2 bases, the J end lost 4 bases, and 6 bases lay between the germline ends. This CDR3 region has 12 residues.

The rearrangement joins TRBV5-1 to TRBJ2-7; no clear D. The V gene's germline CDR1 is SGHRS and CDR2 YFSETQ. This CDR3 is 15 amino acids long. V lost 5 bases and J lost 2, with 17 bases in between. The CDR3 loop is CASRAEVSPPYEQYF. In nucleotides, the CDR3 is TGCGCCAGCAGGGCCGAGGTGTCCCCCCCCTACGAGCAGTACTTC.

J is TRBJ2-3 and V is TRBV10-3; 8 bases fit TRBD2. Germline V gene sequence: CDR1 ENHRY, CDR2 SYGVKD. V shed 4 bases and J 0 bases; nucleotides not matched to a gene: 9. The CDR3 has 17 residues. Here the CDR3 reads CAISAGGRGLSTDTQYF. Written as DNA, the CDR3 is TGTGCCATCAGTGCGGGAGGGCGGGGGCTTAGCACAGATACGCAGTATTTT.

The chain carries TRBV28 and TRBJ2-5, with D perhaps matching TRBD1 or TRBD2 (5 bases each). CDR1 is MDHEN and CDR2 is SYDVKM in the germline V gene. This CDR3 has 15 amino acids. Trimming took off 6 bases at V and 9 bases at J, with 23 bases between the two ends. CDR3 coding DNA: TGTGCCAGCAGCACGGGGCCCCAACTCTGGTCTCCCCAGTACTTC. Translation gives CASSTGPQLWSPQYF.

V is TRBV6-5 and J is TRBJ2-3; a weak D match, TRBD2 (6 bases). Trimming removed 6 bases at V and 1 base at J, with 11 bases between. Germline-derived CDR1 and CDR2 are MNHEY and SVGAGI. The CDR3 spans 14 residues. CDR3 region: CASSGLRGTDTQYF. The CDR3, as DNA: TGTGCCAGCAGCGGACTACGAGGCACAGATACGCAGTATTTT.

The chain couples TRBV7-8 to TRBJ2-3; 7 nucleotides line up with TRBD2. The CDR3 is 16 residues long. V was clipped by 5 bases and J by 1 base; unmatched bases: 9. CDR1 and CDR2 from the germline V gene are SGHVS and FQNEAQ. CDR3: CASSPARGERTDTQYF. The CDR3 DNA reads as TGTGCCAGCAGCCCGGCACGGGGGGAGCGCACAGATACGCAGTATTTT. The variable domain in full, completed from reference TRBV7-8 and TRBJ2-3, reads GAGVSQSPRYKVAKRGQDVALRCDPISGHVSLFWYQQALGQGPEFLTYFQNEAQLDKSGLPSDRFFAERPEGSVSTLKIQRTQQEDSAVYLCASSPARGERTDTQYFGPGTRLTVL.

The count of this clone is one. The chain links TRBV7-8 to TRBJ2-7, with 7 bases lining up with TRBD1. With 5 bases clipped from V and 4 bases from J, the junction kept 8 bases outside the gene matches. Germline V gives CDR1 SGHVS, CDR2 FQNEAQ. The CDR3 loop spans 14 amino acids. The CDR3: CASSPPPQGYEQYF. For the CDR3, the DNA is TGTGCCAGCAGCCCCCCCCCACAGGGGTACGAGCAGTACTTC.

The V and J genes are TRBV29-1 and TRBJ2-3, with TRBD2 identical over 13 bases. This CDR3 is built from 15 residues. Trimming removed 7 bases from V and 3 bases from J; junction bases left unmatched: 7. Germline lookup yields CDR1 SQVTM and CDR2 ANQGSEA. In nucleotides, the CDR3 is TGCAGCGGGGATCCGGGACTAGCGGGAACAGATACGCAGTATTTT. Translation: CSGDPGLAGTDTQYF.

The chain has TRBV2 and TRBJ2-7; 13 nucleotides align to TRBD2. The V segment lost 7 bases and the J segment 4 bases; nucleotides outside the gene matches: 10. This CDR3 is built from 16 residues. CDR1 is SNHLY, CDR2 FYNNEI, per germline. Here the CDR3 reads CASTPARTSGGYEQYF. In DNA, the CDR3 is TGTGCCAGCACACCGGCCAGGACTAGCGGGGGATACGAGCAGTACTTC.

The chain employs TRBV30 and TRBJ1-2, with D unresolved. The germline V gene has CDR1 GTSNPN and CDR2 SVGIG (reference sequence). Trimming stripped 5 bases from V and 3 bases from J, with 16 bases between. This CDR3 contains 14 residues. The CDR3 here is CAWSRVLADYGYTF. The CDR3, as DNA: TGTGCCTGGTCCCGTGTCCTGGCGGACTATGGCTACACCTTC.

This clone came up a few times. The chain recombines TRBV7-9 with TRBJ1-1, with 8 bases identical to TRBD1. CDR1 is SEHNR, CDR2 FQNEAQ, per germline (reference sequence). The CDR3 spans 15 residues. The V gene end was trimmed by 8 bases and the J gene end by 0 bases; junction bases not matched to a gene: 8. Written as DNA, the CDR3 is TGTGCCAGCCAACGAGGGACAGGTATGAACACTGAAGCTTTCTTT. Protein: CASQRGTGMNTEAFF.

This clone was detected a few times. The J gene is TRBJ2-6, the V gene TRBV7-8, with D unresolved. CDR3 length: 18 amino acids. CDR1 and CDR2 (germline): SGHVS, FQNEAQ. Between the trimmed V and J ends, which lost 4 bases and 0 bases, there was a span of 16 bases. The CDR3: CASSSRPVSYSGANVLTF. The CDR3 DNA reads as TGTGCCAGCAGCTCCCGACCAGTATCGTACTCTGGGGCCAACGTCCTGACTTTC.

V and J are TRBV7-2 and TRBJ2-7; TRBD2 aligns across 10 bases. The CDR3 is 15 residues long. V gave up 1 base and J gave up 5 bases; unmatched junction bases: 5. The germline gives CDR1 SGHTA, CDR2 FQGNSA. The CDR3 nucleotides are TGTGCCAGCAGCTTAGGGAAAGCGGGGGGGCACGAGCAGTACTTC. Amino acid sequence: CASSLGKAGGHEQYF.

This sequence joins TRBV29-1 and TRBJ1-2; D not certain. Germline V gene sequence: CDR1 SQVTM, CDR2 ANQGSEA. V dropped 3 bases and J dropped 5 bases, with 10 bases sitting between them. The CDR3 covers 12 residues. The CDR3 bases are TGCAGCGTTGACCTCGTGGGGTATGGCTACACCTTC. Its protein is CSVDLVGYGYTF.

The chain carries TRBV2 and TRBJ2-1; D call uncertain. The V gene lost 4 bases and the J gene lost 0 bases, with 10 bases spanning the gap. This CDR3 contains 15 residues. Germline assignment: CDR1 SNHLY and CDR2 FYNNEI. The CDR3: CASSVQSSSYNEQFF. The CDR3, as DNA: TGTGCCAGCAGTGTACAGAGCTCCTCCTACAATGAGCAGTTCTTC.

The chain links TRBV19 to TRBJ2-1; 8 bases are shared with TRBD1. V was clipped by 7 bases and J by 9 bases; unmatched bases: 8. Germline CDR1 reads LNHDA; CDR2 reads SQIVND (reference sequence). The CDR3 extends over 13 amino acids. The CDR3 nucleotides read TGTGCCAGTACTGGACAGGGCATGGGTGAGCAGTTCTTC. Residues: CASTGQGMGEQFF.

This sequence joins TRBV13 and TRBJ2-7; the D call may be TRBD1 or TRBD2 (5 bases each). Looked up from germline, CDR1 is PRHDT and CDR2 is FYEKMQ (reference sequence). The length of the CDR3 is 17 residues. Trimming removed 5 bases at V and 7 bases at J, with 27 bases between. The CDR3 DNA reads TGTGCCAGCAGCACCCGGATGGGGCGGGTGTCCACTGGGGAGCAGTACTTC. Residues: CASSTRMGRVSTGEQYF. Complete variable domain (other parts from reference TRBV13 and TRBJ2-7): AAGVIQSPRHLIKEKRETATLKCYPIPRHDTVYWYQQGPGQDPQFLISFYEKMQSDKGSIPDRFSAQQFSDYHSELNMSSLELGDSALYFCASSTRMGRVSTGEQYFGPGTRLTVT.

J is TRBJ1-6 and V is TRBV9; no clear D gene. Germline loops: CDR1 SGDLS, CDR2 YYNGEE. The CDR3 runs 16 residues. Trimming cost V 0 bases and J 0 bases, with 7 bases left between them. In DNA, the CDR3 is TGTGCCAGCAGCGTAGGAACCTACTCCTATAATTCACCCCTCCACTTT. It encodes CASSVGTYSYNSPLHF.